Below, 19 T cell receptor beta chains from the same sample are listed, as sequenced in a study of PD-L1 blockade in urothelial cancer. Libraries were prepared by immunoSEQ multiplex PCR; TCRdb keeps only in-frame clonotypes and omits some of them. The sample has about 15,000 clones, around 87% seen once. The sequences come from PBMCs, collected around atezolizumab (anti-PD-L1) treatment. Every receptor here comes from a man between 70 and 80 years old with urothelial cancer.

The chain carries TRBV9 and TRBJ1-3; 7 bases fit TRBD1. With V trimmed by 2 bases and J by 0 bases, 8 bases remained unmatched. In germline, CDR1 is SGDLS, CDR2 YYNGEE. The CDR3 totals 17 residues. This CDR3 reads CASSVARGVLSGNTIYF. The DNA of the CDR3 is TGTGCCAGCAGCGTCGCCAGGGGGGTTCTCTCTGGAAACACCATATATTTT.

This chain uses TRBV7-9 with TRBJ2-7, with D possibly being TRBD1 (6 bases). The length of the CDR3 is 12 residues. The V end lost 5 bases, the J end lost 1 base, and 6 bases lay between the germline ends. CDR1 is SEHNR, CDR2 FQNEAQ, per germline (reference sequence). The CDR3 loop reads CASSRGSYEQYF. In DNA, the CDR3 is TGTGCCAGCAGCAGGGGGTCCTACGAGCAGTACTTC.

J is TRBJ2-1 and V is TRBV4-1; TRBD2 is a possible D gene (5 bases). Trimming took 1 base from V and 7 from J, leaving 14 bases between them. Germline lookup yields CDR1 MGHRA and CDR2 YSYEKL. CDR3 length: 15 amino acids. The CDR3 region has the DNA TGCGCCAGCAGCCAAGGGGAGACCCAGGCAAATGAGCAGTTCTTC. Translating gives CASSQGETQANEQFF.

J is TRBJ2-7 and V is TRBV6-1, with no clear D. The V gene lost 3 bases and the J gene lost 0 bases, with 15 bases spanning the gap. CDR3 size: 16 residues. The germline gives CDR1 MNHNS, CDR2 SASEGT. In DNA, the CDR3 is TGTGCCAGCAGTGAGCCTGGGCCAGCTGACTCCTACGAGCAGTACTTC. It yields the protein CASSEPGPADSYEQYF.

The CDR3 DNA reads as TGTGCCAGTAGTCCCGGCGGGGTCCCGAGCTCCTACGAGCAGTACTTC. Its translation: CASSPGGVPSSYEQYF. The J gene is TRBJ2-7, the V gene TRBV19; maybe TRBD2 (6 bases). Germline V gene lookup returns CDR1 LNHDA and CDR2 SQIVND (reference sequence). Trimming stripped 5 bases from V and 0 bases from J, with 17 bases between. This CDR3 has 16 residues.

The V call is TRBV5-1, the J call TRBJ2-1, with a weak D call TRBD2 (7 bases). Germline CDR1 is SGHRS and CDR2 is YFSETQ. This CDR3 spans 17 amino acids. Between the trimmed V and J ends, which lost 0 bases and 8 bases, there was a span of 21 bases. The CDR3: CASSLATGRVVLDEQFF. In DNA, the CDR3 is TGCGCCAGCAGCTTGGCTACAGGGAGGGTGGTTCTGGATGAGCAGTTCTTC.

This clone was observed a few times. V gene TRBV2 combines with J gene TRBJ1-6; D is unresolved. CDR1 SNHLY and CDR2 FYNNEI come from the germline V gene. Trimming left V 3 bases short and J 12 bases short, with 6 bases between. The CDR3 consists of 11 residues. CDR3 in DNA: TGTGCCAGCAGTGACGGAGAACCCCTCCACTTT. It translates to CASSDGEPLHF.

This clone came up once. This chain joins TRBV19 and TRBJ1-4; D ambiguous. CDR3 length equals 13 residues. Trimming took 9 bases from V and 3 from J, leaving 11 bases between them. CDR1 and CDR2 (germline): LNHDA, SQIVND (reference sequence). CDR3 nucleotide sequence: TGTGCCAGCGAGGGAGATGCTAATGAAAAACTGTTTTTT. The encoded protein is CASEGDANEKLFF.

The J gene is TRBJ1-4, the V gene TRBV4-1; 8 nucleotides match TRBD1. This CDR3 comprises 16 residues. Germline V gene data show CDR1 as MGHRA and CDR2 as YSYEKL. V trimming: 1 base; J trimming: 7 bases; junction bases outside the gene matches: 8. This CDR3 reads CASSQAPGQDGEKLFF. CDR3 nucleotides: TGCGCCAGCAGCCAAGCCCCGGGACAGGATGGTGAAAAACTGTTTTTT.

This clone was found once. CDR3 in amino acids: CASIRTGRSGELFF. Here the CDR3 DNA reads TGTGCCAGCATCCGGACAGGTCGGTCCGGGGAGCTGTTTTTT. J is TRBJ2-2 and V is TRBV28; 7 nucleotides align to TRBD1. CDR1 is MDHEN and CDR2 is SYDVKM in the germline V gene. The CDR3 contains 14 residues. V lost 7 bases, J lost 6 bases, and 8 bases stayed unmatched. Supplemented by reference TRBV28 and TRBJ2-2, the full variable domain reads DVKVTQSSRYLVKRTGEKVFLECVQDMDHENMFWYRQDPGLGLRLIYFSYDVKMKEKGDIPEGYSVSREKKERFSLILESASTNQTSMYLCASIRTGRSGELFFGEGSRLTVL.

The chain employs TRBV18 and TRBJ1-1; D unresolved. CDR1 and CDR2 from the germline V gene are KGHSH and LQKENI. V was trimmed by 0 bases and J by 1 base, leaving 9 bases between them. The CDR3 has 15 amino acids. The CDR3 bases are TGTGCCAGCTCACCACCTTTTGAGGGGAACACTGAAGCTTTCTTT. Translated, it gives CASSPPFEGNTEAFF.

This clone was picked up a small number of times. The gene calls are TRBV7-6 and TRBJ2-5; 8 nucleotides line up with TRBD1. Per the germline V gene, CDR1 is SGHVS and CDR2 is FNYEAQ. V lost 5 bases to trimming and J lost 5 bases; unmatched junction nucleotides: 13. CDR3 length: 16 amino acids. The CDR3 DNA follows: TGTGCCAGCAGCGTAAGCACCGGGACAGGAGGGGAGACCCAGTACTTC. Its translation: CASSVSTGTGGETQYF. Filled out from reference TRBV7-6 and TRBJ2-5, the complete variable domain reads GAGVSQSPRYKVTKRGQDVALRCDPISGHVSLYWYRQALGQGPEFLTYFNYEAQQDKSGLPNDRFSAERPEGSISTLTIQRTEQRDSAMYRCASSVSTGTGGETQYFGPGTRLLVL.

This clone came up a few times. CDR3 loop: CASSQTGYSENIQYF. CDR3 nucleotides: TGTGCCAGCAGCCAAACAGGGTATTCCGAAAACATTCAGTACTTC. This chain uses TRBV5-4 with TRBJ2-4; perhaps TRBD1 as D (6 bases). The CDR3 is 15 residues long. V lost 4 bases and J 5 bases, leaving 16 bases between the germline ends. The V gene's germline CDR1 is SGHNT and CDR2 YYREEE (reference sequence).

CDR3 region: CASSFTGAATNEKLFF. DNA of the CDR3: TGCGCCAGCAGCTTTACAGGGGCCGCAACTAATGAAAAACTGTTTTTT. This chain joins TRBV5-1 and TRBJ1-4, with TRBD1 matching over 7 bases. Germline loops: CDR1 SGHRS, CDR2 YFSETQ. The CDR3 is 16 residues long. The ends lost 2 bases at V and 0 bases at J; junction bases unmatched: 4.

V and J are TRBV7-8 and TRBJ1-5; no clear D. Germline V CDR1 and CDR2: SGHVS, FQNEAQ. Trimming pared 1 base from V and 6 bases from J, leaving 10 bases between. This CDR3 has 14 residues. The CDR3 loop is CASSLDGKGQPQHF. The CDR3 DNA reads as TGTGCCAGCAGCTTAGACGGGAAGGGTCAGCCCCAGCATTTT.

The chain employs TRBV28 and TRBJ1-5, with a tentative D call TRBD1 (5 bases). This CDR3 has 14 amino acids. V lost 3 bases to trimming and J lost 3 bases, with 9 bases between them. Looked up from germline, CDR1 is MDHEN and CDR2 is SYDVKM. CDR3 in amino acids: CASSLGGDNQPQHF. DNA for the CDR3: TGTGCCAGCAGTTTGGGGGGGGACAATCAGCCCCAGCATTTT.

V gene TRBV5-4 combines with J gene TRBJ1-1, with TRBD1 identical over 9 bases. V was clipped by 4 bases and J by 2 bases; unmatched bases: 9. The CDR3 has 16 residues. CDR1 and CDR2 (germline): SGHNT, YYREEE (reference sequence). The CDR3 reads CASSPTPGQGNTEAFF. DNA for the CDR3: TGTGCCAGCAGCCCGACTCCGGGACAGGGTAACACTGAAGCTTTCTTT.

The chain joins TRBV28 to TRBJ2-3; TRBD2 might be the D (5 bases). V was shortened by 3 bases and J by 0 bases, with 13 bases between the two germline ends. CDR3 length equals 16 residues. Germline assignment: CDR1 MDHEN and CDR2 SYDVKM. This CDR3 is CASSFLLTGSTDTQYF. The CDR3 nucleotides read TGTGCCAGCAGTTTCCTCCTCACGGGAAGCACAGATACGCAGTATTTT.

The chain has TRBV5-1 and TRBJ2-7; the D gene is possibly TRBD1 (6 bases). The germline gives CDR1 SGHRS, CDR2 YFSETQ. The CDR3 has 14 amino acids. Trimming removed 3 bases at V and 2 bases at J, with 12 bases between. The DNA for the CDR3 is TGCGCCAGCAGCTCTTCCGGGACACCCTACGAGCAGTACTTC. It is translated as CASSSSGTPYEQYF.